This entry lists 5 T cell receptor beta chains sequenced from one sample in a study of blood T cell repertoires in COVID-19. Sequencing was performed with immunoSEQ multiplex PCR; in TCRdb, only in-frame clones are kept and a portion is missing. Of 250,000 to 350,000 clones listed, around 90% are singletons. Sequencing was carried out using PBMCs or T cells enriched from blood (not recorded which). All receptors come from a woman between 18 and 30 years old with acute COVID-19.

The V call is TRBV28, the J call TRBJ2-7; TRBD2 matches 11 bases. Germline lookup yields CDR1 MDHEN and CDR2 SYDVKM. Germline trimming cut 8 bases from V and 4 bases from J; bases unmatched to any gene: 4. The CDR3 consists of 13 residues. In DNA, the CDR3 is TGTGCCAGCGGTACTAGCGGGAGTTACGAGCAGTACTTC. Its translation: CASGTSGSYEQYF. Full variable domain (missing parts from reference TRBV28 and TRBJ2-7): DVKVTQSSRYLVKRTGEKVFLECVQDMDHENMFWYRQDPGLGLRLIYFSYDVKMKEKGDIPEGYSVSREKKERFSLILESASTNQTSMYLCASGTSGSYEQYFGPGTRLTVT.

V gene TRBV14 combines with J gene TRBJ2-7, with TRBD2 matching 8 bases. Germline CDR1 is SGHDN and CDR2 is FVKESK. The junction had 7 bases not matched to a gene; V was cut back by 4 bases and J by 5 bases. This CDR3 is built from 14 residues. The CDR3 sequence: CASSPPGLGHEQYF. DNA for the CDR3: TGTGCCAGCAGCCCTCCGGGACTAGGCCACGAGCAGTACTTC.

Turning to this clone: The junction and the germline gene differ at one end; a read error may be behind it. The J gene is TRBJ2-7, the V gene TRBV3-1 (or the pseudogene TRBV3-2); TRBD1 is a possible D gene (5 bases). The CDR3 has 11 residues. Germline CDR1 reads LGHDT; CDR2 reads YNNKEL (reference sequence). The CDR3 sequence is CASSQGQNQHF. The CDR3, as DNA: TGTGCCAGCAGCCAAGGACAGAACCAGCACTTC.

The rearrangement joins TRBV7-2 to TRBJ2-4; a weak D match, TRBD1 (5 bases). The CDR3 is 15 amino acids. Germline values: CDR1 SGHTA, CDR2 FQGNSA. Trimming shortened V by 5 bases and J by 2 bases, and 13 bases separated the two germline ends. The CDR3 loop is CASSHSGATKNIQYF. CDR3 coding DNA: TGTGCCAGCAGCCATAGTGGGGCAACCAAAAACATTCAGTACTTC.

The chain recombines TRBV7-9 with TRBJ1-6; D unclear. Germline values: CDR1 SEHNR, CDR2 FQNEAQ (reference sequence). The CDR3 totals 16 residues. Deletions cut 4 bases from V and 2 bases from J, with 12 bases between. Here the CDR3 DNA reads TGTGCCAGCAGCTCGAGCTACAGAGCCTATAATTCACCCCTCCACTTT. Its protein is CASSSSYRAYNSPLHF.